This T cell receptor beta chain was sequenced for a study of T-cell reconstitution after alpha-beta-depleted transplantation in children. V shed 3 bases, J shed 4 bases, and the junction held 5 bases outside the gene matches. Germline values: CDR1 KGHSH, CDR2 LQKENI. The CDR3 has 17 amino acids. Preparation of the TCRbeta library was carried out with unique molecular identifiers. TCRdb reprocessed the PCR reads via MiXCR and lists one record per CDR3 protein. The sample has fewer than 200,000 distinct CDR3 sequences; roughly 6.8% are singletons. The receptor comes from a human donor who donated a stem cell graft to a child with Wiskott-Aldrich syndrome. Sequences were derived from PBMCs from the stem cell graft donor, sampled from the stem cell graft. J is TRBJ2-1 and V is TRBV18; 14 bases align to TRBD2. The CDR3 region is CASSPGLAGGYYNEQFF. The CDR3 region has the DNA TGTGCCAGCTCACCTGGACTAGCGGGGGGATATTACAATGAGCAGTTCTTC.